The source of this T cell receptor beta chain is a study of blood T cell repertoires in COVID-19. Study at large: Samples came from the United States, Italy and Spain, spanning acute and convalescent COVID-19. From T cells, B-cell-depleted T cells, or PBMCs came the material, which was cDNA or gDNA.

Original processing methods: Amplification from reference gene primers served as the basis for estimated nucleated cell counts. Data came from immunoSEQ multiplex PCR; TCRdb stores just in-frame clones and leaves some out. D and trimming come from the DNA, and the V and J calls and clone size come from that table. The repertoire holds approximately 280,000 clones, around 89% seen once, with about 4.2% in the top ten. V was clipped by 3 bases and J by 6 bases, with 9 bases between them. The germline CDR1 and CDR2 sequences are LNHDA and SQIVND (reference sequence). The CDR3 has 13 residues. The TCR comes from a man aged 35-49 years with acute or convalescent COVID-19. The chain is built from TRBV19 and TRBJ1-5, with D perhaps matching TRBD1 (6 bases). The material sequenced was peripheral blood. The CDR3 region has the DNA TGTGCCAGTAGTATGGGGGGGCTTCAGCCCCAGCATTTT. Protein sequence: CASSMGGLQPQHF. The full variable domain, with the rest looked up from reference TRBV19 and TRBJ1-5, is DGGITQSPKYLFRKEGQNVTLSCEQNLNHDAMYWYRQDPGQGLRLIYYSQIVNDFQKGDIAEGYSVSREKKESFPLTVTSAQKNPTAFYLCASSMGGLQPQHFGDGTRLSIL.